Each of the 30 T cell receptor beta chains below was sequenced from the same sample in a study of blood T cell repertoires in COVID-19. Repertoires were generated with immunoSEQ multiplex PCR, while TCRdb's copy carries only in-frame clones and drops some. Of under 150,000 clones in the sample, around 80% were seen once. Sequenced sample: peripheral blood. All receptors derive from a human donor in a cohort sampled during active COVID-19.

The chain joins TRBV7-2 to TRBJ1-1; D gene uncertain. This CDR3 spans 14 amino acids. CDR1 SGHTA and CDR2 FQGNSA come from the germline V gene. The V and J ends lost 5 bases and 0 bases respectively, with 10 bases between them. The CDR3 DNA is TGTGCCAGCAGCCCCCAAATCATGAACACTGAAGCTTTCTTT. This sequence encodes CASSPQIMNTEAFF.

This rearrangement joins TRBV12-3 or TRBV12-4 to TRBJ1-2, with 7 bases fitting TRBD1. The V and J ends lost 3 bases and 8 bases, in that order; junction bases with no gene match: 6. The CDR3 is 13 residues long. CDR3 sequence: CASSFLGQTGYTF. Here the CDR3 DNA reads TGTGCCAGCAGTTTTTTGGGACAGACGGGCTACACCTTC.

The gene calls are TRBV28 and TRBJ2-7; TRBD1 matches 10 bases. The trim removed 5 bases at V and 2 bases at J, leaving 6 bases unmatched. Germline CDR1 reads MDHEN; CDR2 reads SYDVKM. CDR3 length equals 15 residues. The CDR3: CASSGTGTGAYEQYF. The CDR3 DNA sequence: TGTGCCAGCAGTGGCACCGGGACAGGGGCCTACGAGCAGTACTTC.

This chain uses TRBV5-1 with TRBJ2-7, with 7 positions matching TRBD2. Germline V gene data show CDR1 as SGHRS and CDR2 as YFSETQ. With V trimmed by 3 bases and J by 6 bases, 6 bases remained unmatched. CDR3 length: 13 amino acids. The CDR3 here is CASSSPGLPEQYF. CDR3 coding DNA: TGCGCCAGCAGCTCCCCGGGACTACCCGAGCAGTACTTC.

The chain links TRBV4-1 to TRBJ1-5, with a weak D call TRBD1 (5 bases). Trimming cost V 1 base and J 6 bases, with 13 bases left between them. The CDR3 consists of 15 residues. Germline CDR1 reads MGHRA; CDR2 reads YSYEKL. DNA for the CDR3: TGCGCCAGCAGCCAAGGGCAGGGAGGAGGTCAGCCCCAGCATTTT. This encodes CASSQGQGGGQPQHF.

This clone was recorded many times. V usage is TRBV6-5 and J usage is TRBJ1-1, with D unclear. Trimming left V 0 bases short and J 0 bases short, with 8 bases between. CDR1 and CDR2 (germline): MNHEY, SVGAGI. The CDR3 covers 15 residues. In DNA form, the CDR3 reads TGTGCCAGCAGTTACTCAGCGGGTATGAACACTGAAGCTTTCTTT. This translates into CASSYSAGMNTEAFF.

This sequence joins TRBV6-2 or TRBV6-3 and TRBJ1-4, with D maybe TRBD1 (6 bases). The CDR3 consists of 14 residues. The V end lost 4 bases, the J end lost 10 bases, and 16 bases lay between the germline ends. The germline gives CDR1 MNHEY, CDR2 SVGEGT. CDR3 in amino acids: CASSSWGQQGKLFF. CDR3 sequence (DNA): TGTGCCAGCAGTTCCTGGGGACAACAGGGAAAACTGTTTTTT.

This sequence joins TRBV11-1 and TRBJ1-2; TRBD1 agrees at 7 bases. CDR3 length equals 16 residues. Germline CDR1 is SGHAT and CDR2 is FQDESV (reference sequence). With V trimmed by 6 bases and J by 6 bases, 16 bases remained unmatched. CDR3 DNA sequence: TGTGCCAGCAGTCGACGCCGACAGGGTGGGATCAATGGCTACACCTTC. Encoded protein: CASSRRRQGGINGYTF. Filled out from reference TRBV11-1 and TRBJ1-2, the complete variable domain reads EAEVAQSPRYKITEKSQAVAFWCDPISGHATLYWYRQILGQGPELLVQFQDESVVDDSQLPKDRFSAERLKGVDSTLKIQPAELGDSAMYLCASSRRRQGGINGYTFGSGTRLTVV.

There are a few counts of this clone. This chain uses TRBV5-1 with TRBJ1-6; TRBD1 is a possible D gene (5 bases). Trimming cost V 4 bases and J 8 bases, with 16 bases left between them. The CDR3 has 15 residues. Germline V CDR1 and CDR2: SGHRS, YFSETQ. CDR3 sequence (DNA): TGCGCCAGCAGCATTGCAGAGGACACCGATTCACCCCTCCACTTT. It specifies CASSIAEDTDSPLHF.

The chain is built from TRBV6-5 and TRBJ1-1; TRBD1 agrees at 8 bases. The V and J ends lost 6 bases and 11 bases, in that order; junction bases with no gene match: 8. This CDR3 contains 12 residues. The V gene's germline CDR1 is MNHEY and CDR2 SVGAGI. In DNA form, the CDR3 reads TGTGCCAGCAGACGGCAGGGGGCTGTCGCTTTCTTT. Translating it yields CASRRQGAVAFF.

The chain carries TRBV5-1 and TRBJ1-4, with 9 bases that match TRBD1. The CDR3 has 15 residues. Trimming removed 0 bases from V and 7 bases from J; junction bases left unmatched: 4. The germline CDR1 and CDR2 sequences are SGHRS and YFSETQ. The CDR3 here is CASSLGDREGEKLFF. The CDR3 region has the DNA TGCGCCAGCAGCTTGGGGGACAGGGAGGGTGAAAAACTGTTTTTT.

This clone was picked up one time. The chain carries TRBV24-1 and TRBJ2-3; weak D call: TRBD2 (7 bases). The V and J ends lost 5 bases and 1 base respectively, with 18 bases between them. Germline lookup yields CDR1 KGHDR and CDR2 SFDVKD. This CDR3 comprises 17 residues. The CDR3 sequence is CATSVRRGGWGTDTQYF. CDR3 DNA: TGTGCCACCAGTGTTAGGAGGGGGGGATGGGGCACAGATACGCAGTATTTT.

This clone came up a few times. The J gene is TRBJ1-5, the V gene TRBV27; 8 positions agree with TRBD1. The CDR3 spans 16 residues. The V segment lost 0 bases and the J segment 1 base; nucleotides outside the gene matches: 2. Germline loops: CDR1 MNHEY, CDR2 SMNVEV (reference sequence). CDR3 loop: CASSLSSGGSNQPQHF. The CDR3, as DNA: TGTGCCAGCAGTTTATCTTCAGGGGGCAGCAATCAGCCCCAGCATTTT.

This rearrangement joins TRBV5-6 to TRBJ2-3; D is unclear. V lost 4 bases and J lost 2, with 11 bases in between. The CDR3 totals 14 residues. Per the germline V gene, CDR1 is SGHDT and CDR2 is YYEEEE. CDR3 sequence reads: CASSTGRSTDTQYF. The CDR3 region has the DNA TGTGCCAGCAGCACCGGCAGGTCCACAGATACGCAGTATTTT. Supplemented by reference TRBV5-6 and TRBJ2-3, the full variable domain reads DAGVTQSPTHLIKTRGQQVTLRCSPKSGHDTVSWYQQALGQGPQFIFQYYEEEERQRGNFPDRFSGHQFPNYSSELNVNALLLGDSALYLCASSTGRSTDTQYFGPGTRLTVL.

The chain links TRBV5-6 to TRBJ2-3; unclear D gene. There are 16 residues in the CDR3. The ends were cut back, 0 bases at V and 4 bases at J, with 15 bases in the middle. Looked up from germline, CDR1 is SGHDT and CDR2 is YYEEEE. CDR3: CASSLGHSNRPDTQYF. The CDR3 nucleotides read TGTGCCAGCAGCTTGGGACACTCCAACCGCCCAGATACGCAGTATTTT.

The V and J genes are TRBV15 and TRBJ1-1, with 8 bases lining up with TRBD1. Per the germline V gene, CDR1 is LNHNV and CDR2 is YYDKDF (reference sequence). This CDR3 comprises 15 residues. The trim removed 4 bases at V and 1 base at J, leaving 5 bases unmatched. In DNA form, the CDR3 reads TGTGCCACCAGCACCAACAGGGGGGAGAACACTGAAGCTTTCTTT. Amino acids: CATSTNRGENTEAFF.

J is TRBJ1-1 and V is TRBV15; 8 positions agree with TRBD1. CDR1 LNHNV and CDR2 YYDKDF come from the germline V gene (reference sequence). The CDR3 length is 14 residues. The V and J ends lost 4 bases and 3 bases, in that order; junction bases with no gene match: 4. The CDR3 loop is CATSTGGLDTEAFF. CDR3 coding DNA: TGTGCCACCAGCACAGGGGGCTTGGACACTGAAGCTTTCTTT.

The CDR3 nucleotides are TGTGCCATCAGTGAGACCGGGGGGAATAGCAATCAGCCCCAGCATTTT. Its translation is CAISETGGNSNQPQHF. The chain links TRBV10-3 to TRBJ1-5; perhaps TRBD1 as D (5 bases). The V and J ends lost 2 bases and 0 bases respectively, with 11 bases between them. This CDR3 is built from 16 residues. CDR1 is ENHRY and CDR2 is SYGVKD in the germline V gene.

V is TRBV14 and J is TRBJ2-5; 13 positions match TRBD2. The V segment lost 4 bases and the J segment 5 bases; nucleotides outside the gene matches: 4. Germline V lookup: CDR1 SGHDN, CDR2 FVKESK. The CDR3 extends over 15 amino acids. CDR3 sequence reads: CASSPGTSGAETQYF. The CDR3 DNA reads TGTGCCAGCAGCCCGGGGACTAGCGGGGCCGAGACCCAGTACTTC.

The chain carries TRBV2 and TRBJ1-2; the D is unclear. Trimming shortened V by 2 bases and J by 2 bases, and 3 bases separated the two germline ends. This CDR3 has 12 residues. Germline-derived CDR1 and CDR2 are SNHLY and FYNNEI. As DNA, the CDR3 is TGTGCCAGCAGTGAACAGAACTATGGCTACACCTTC. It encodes CASSEQNYGYTF.

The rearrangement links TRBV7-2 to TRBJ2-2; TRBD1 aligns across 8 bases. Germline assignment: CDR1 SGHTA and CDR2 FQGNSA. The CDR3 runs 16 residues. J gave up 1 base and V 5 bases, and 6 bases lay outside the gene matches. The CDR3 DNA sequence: TGTGCCAGCAGCAAATCCGGGACAGGGAACACCGGGGAGCTGTTTTTT. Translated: CASSKSGTGNTGELFF.

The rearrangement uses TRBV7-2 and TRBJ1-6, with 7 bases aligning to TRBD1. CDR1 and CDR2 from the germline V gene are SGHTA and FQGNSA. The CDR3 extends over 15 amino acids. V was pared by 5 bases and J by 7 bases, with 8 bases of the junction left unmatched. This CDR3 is CASSLQGMGNSPLHF. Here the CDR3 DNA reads TGTGCCAGCAGCCTACAGGGGATGGGGAATTCACCCCTCCACTTT. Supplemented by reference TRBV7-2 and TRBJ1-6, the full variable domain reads GAGVSQSPSNKVTEKGKDVELRCDPISGHTALYWYRQSLGQGLEFLIYFQGNSAPDKSGLPSDRFSAERTGGSVSTLTIQRTQQEDSAVYLCASSLQGMGNSPLHFGNGTRLTVT.

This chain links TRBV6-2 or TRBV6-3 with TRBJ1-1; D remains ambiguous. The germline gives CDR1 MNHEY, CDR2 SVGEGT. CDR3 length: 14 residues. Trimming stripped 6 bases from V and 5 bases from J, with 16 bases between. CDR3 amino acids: CASSLSPGWTEAFF. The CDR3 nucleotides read TGTGCCAGCAGCCTTAGTCCGGGATGGACTGAAGCTTTCTTT.

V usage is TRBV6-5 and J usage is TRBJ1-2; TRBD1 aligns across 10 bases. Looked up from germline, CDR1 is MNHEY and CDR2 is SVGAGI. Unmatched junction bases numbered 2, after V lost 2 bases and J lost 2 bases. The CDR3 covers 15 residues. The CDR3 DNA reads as TGTGCCAGCAGTTACAGGGGACAGGGGAACTATGGCTACACCTTC. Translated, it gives CASSYRGQGNYGYTF.

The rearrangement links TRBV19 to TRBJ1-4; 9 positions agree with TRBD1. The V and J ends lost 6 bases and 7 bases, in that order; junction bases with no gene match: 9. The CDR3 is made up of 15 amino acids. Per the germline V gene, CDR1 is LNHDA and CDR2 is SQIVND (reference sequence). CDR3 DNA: TGTGCCAGTAGAACCCGACAGGGGGTGAGTGAAAAACTGTTTTTT. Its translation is CASRTRQGVSEKLFF. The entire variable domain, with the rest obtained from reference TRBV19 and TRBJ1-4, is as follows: DGGITQSPKYLFRKEGQNVTLSCEQNLNHDAMYWYRQDPGQGLRLIYYSQIVNDFQKGDIAEGYSVSREKKESFPLTVTSAQKNPTAFYLCASRTRQGVSEKLFFGSGTQLSVL.

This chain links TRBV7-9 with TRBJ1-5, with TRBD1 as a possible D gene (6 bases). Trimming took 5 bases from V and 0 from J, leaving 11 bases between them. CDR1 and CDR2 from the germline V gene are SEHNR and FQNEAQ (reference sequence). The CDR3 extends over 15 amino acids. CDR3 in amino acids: CASSTGQYSNQPQHF. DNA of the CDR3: TGTGCCAGCAGCACCGGACAGTATAGCAATCAGCCCCAGCATTTT.

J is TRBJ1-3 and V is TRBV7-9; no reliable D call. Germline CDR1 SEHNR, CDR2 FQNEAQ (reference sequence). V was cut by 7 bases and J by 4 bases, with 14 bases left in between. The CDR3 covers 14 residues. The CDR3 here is CASIRSAGGNTIYF. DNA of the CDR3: TGTGCCAGCATCCGATCGGCGGGAGGAAACACCATATATTTT.

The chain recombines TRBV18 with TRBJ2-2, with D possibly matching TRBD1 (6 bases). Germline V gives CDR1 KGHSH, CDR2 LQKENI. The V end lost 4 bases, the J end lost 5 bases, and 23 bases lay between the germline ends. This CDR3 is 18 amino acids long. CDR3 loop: CASSQTSGVPTATGELFF. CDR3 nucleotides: TGTGCCAGCTCACAGACATCAGGGGTACCGACGGCTACCGGGGAGCTGTTTTTT.

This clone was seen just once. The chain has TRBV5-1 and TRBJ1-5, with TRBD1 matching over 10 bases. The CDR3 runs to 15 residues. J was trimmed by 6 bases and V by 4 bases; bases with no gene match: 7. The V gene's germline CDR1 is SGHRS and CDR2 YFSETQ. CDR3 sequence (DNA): TGCGCCAGCAGCCCAGGACAGGGGGGCAGTCAGCCCCAGCATTTT. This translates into CASSPGQGGSQPQHF.

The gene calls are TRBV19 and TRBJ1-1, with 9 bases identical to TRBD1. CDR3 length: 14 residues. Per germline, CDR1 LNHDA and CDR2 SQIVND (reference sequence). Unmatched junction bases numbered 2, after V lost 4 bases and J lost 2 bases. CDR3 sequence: CASSRTGANTEAFF. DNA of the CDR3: TGTGCCAGTAGTAGGACAGGGGCCAACACTGAAGCTTTCTTT.